These 18 T cell receptor beta chains originate from one sample sequenced in a study of T cells in Graves' hyperthyroidism and ophthalmopathy. Amplification of TCR beta CDR3 regions used RNA as the template. First-round RT-PCR targeting the TCR CDR3 was performed with the HTBI primer set. Using its own MiXCR run on the multiplex PCR reads, TCRdb lists one record per CDR3 protein. Here the sample spans some 620,000 distinct CDR3 sequences, roughly 15% being singletons. Sequenced input: blood. The source of these receptors is a young woman with Graves' hyperthyroidism.

At least ten counts were recorded for this clonotype. The chain joins TRBV6-1 to TRBJ2-3; the D is unclear. Trimming removed 7 bases at V and 1 base at J, with 18 bases between. Germline CDR1 and CDR2: MNHNS and SASEGT. The length of the CDR3 is 16 residues. CDR3 nucleotide sequence: TGTGCCAGCACTTCAGTGGCAGAAAGGGGCACAGATACGCAGTATTTT. Amino acid sequence: CASTSVAERGTDTQYF.

This clonotype was seen a few times. The chain employs TRBV14 and TRBJ2-7; no definite D call. V was cut by 0 bases and J by 6 bases, with 9 bases left in between. Germline V CDR1 and CDR2: SGHDN, FVKESK. The length of the CDR3 is 13 residues. The CDR3 loop is CASSQDFRLEQYF. CDR3 DNA: TGTGCCAGCAGCCAAGATTTTAGGCTCGAGCAGTACTTC.

This chain joins TRBV6-1 and TRBJ2-1; TRBD1 or TRBD2 may be the D gene (5 bases each). Germline loops: CDR1 MNHNS, CDR2 SASEGT. CDR3 length: 14 amino acids. Between the trimmed V and J ends, which lost 8 bases and 6 bases, there was a span of 17 bases. In DNA, the CDR3 is TGTGCCAGCCAAGGCACTAGGGGTGGCAATGAGCAGTTCTTC. The encoded protein is CASQGTRGGNEQFF.

The table lists this clonotype with a few counts. The chain employs TRBV2 and TRBJ1-4; no clear D gene. Per the germline V gene, CDR1 is SNHLY and CDR2 is FYNNEI. This CDR3 has 12 amino acids. Trimming removed 5 bases at V and 8 bases at J, with 9 bases between. In DNA, the CDR3 is TGTGCCAGCAGTTTGGTAATGGAAAAACTGTTTTTT. Its translation: CASSLVMEKLFF.

At least ten counts were recorded for this clonotype. The J gene is TRBJ2-1, the V gene TRBV27; D tentatively reads TRBD1 or TRBD2 (5 bases each). Per the germline V gene, CDR1 is MNHEY and CDR2 is SMNVEV (reference sequence). V dropped 4 bases and J dropped 0 bases, with 22 bases sitting between them. CDR3 length: 19 amino acids. As DNA, the CDR3 is TGTGCCAGCAGTTCCCCTCGGTCCCGGGACGGCTTCTCCTACAATGAGCAGTTCTTC. It yields the protein CASSSPRSRDGFSYNEQFF.

Concerning this clonotype itself: Lacking the conserved final phenylalanine or tryptophan, this CDR3 likely reflects a read error. The rearrangement uses TRBV2 and TRBJ1-1; possible D gene TRBD1, 5 bases. The V and J ends lost 4 bases and 8 bases respectively, with 20 bases between them. The CDR3 loop spans 15 amino acids. CDR1 and CDR2 (germline): SNHLY, FYNNEI. CDR3 protein: CASSGALGEIEEAFL. In DNA form, the CDR3 reads TGTGCCAGCAGTGGAGCTTTGGGGGAGATAGAGGAAGCTTTCCTT.

This clonotype came up a few times. The V gene is TRBV19, the J gene TRBJ2-1, with 7 positions matching TRBD1. With 2 bases clipped from V and 2 bases from J, the junction kept 3 bases outside the gene matches. The CDR3 spans 15 residues. Germline CDR1 is LNHDA and CDR2 is SQIVND (reference sequence). The CDR3 nucleotides read TGTGCCAGTAGTATAATTCAGGGGGCCTACAATGAGCAGTTCTTC. Residues: CASSIIQGAYNEQFF.

Comment on this clonotype: A much larger clone differs from this one at a single base, so this may be a read error. The CDR3 spells CASSLITGGYNEQSF. For the CDR3, the DNA is TGTGCCAGCAGCCTTATAACCGGGGGATACAATGAGCAGTCCTTC. The chain carries TRBV3-1 and TRBJ2-1, with a tentative D call TRBD2 (6 bases). This CDR3 region has 15 residues. The germline gives CDR1 LGHDT, CDR2 YNNKEL (reference sequence).

This clonotype came up a few times. The V gene is TRBV29-1, the J gene TRBJ2-4, with 7 nucleotides matching TRBD2. V lost 5 bases and J lost 8; bases outside the gene matches: 9. This CDR3 is built from 13 residues. Germline CDR1 is SQVTM and CDR2 is ANQGSEA. The CDR3 DNA reads as TGCAGCGTTACCGAACTCCGGGGGGACATTCAGTACTTC. Translation: CSVTELRGDIQYF.

As for this clonotype: Because the CDR3 is missing its conserved closing phenylalanine or tryptophan, this is likely a read error. The genes are TRBV27 and TRBJ2-7; D perhaps matches TRBD2 (6 bases). Per germline, CDR1 MNHEY and CDR2 SMNVEV (reference sequence). The CDR3 totals 14 residues. With 2 bases removed from V and 6 bases from J, the gap between germline ends came to 14 bases. The CDR3 nucleotides read TGTGCCAGCAGTTTAGAGGAACAAGCGGGCGAGCAGTACCTC. Translating it yields CASSLEEQAGEQYL.

This clonotype came up a few times. The V and J genes are TRBV28 and TRBJ2-1, with no clear D. This CDR3 has 13 residues. Trimming left V 5 bases short and J 10 bases short, with 15 bases between. Germline V gene sequence: CDR1 MDHEN, CDR2 SYDVKM. The chain's CDR3 is CASSDRLLSEQFF. The CDR3 nucleotides read TGTGCCAGCAGTGACCGACTTTTAAGCGAGCAGTTCTTC.

This chain connects TRBV5-6 to TRBJ2-7; 12 positions agree with TRBD2. Germline values: CDR1 SGHDT, CDR2 YYEEEE. This CDR3 has 17 residues. J was trimmed by 2 bases and V by 1 base; bases with no gene match: 7. CDR3 nucleotides: TGTGCCAGCAGCTTGCCTAGCGGGAGGGACCAACCCTACGAGCAGTACTTC. It codes for CASSLPSGRDQPYEQYF. The full variable domain, in which reference TRBV5-6 and TRBJ2-7 provide the parts outside the CDR3, is DAGVTQSPTHLIKTRGQQVTLRCSPKSGHDTVSWYQQALGQGPQFIFQYYEEEERQRGNFPDRFSGHQFPNYSSELNVNALLLGDSALYLCASSLPSGRDQPYEQYFGPGTRLTVT.

The V gene is TRBV7-9, the J gene TRBJ2-6, with 8 bases matching TRBD2. V gave up 5 bases and J gave up 0 bases; unmatched junction bases: 9. CDR1 and CDR2 from the germline V gene are SEHNR and FQNEAQ (reference sequence). The CDR3 totals 18 residues. This CDR3 is CASSPGGGTDSGANVLTF. CDR3 in DNA: TGTGCCAGCAGCCCCGGGGGGGGTACGGACTCTGGGGCCAACGTCCTGACTTTC.

At least ten counts were recorded for this clonotype. The gene calls are TRBV12-3 or TRBV12-4 and TRBJ1-1; 7 nucleotides match TRBD1. CDR3 size: 14 residues. J was trimmed by 7 bases and V by 5 bases; bases with no gene match: 10. CDR3 nucleotide sequence: TGTGCCAGCAGTCCCCGGGACAGCGCCAGTGAAGCTTTCTTT. Protein product: CASSPRDSASEAFF.

This clonotype was counted at least ten times. This rearrangement joins TRBV6-1 to TRBJ2-1; 7 bases align to TRBD1. The germline V gene has CDR1 MNHNS and CDR2 SASEGT. There are 17 residues in the CDR3. V trimming: 6 bases; J trimming: 6 bases; junction bases outside the gene matches: 17. The CDR3 region is CASRPSSGQYLSNEQFF. For the CDR3, the DNA is TGTGCCAGCAGGCCGTCCTCGGGACAGTACCTGAGCAATGAGCAGTTCTTC.

This clonotype was seen a handful of times. The rearrangement links TRBV7-3 to TRBJ2-7, with unresolved D. Trimming cost V 1 base and J 5 bases, with 9 bases left between them. CDR1 SGHTA and CDR2 FQGTGA come from the germline V gene. The length of the CDR3 is 13 residues. The CDR3 spells CASSLNDAHEQYF. The CDR3 nucleotides are TGTGCCAGCAGCTTAAACGACGCCCACGAGCAGTACTTC.

Remarks on this clonotype: The final CDR3 position lacks the conserved phenylalanine or tryptophan, pointing to a likely read error. This rearrangement joins TRBV18 to TRBJ1-6; D is unresolved. V was clipped by 3 bases and J by 6 bases, with 15 bases between them. The length of the CDR3 is 16 residues. Germline V gene data show CDR1 as KGHSH and CDR2 as LQKENI. In DNA, the CDR3 is TGTGCCAGCTCACCCTCTTCGGCAGTGGTTAATTCACCCCTCCACTCT. The encoded protein is CASSPSSAVVNSPLHS.

There are many counts of this clonotype. The gene calls are TRBV28 and TRBJ2-3; 10 nucleotides align to TRBD2. The CDR3 sequence is 17 residues long. Trimming at V came to 1 base and at J to 2 bases, leaving 6 bases not matched to a gene. Germline loops: CDR1 MDHEN, CDR2 SYDVKM. For the CDR3, the DNA is TGTGCCAGCAGTTTATTCGAGCGGGAGGGCCCCACAGATACGCAGTATTTT. It yields the protein CASSLFEREGPTDTQYF.